One TCR beta chain is described in this entry. A far larger clone is only one base removed, so a read error is likely. The deep-level immunoSEQ assay was used. Genomic DNA (from each subset) was split evenly across several immunoSEQ plates. Per the original methods: Filtering differed since immunoSEQ provided only junctions, with no quality scores. TCRdb's copy holds only in-frame clones and misses some; the assay was immunoSEQ multiplex PCR. The DNA was the basis for D and trimming; V, J and clone size are from that table. The data show under 600,000 clones, about three quarters seen once. This specimen comes from a study of shared clonotypes between healthy human individuals. The germline CDR1 and CDR2 sequences are SGHRS and YFSETQ. The CDR3 totals 14 residues.

The chain carries TRBV5-1 and TRBJ1-1, with D uncertain. The material sequenced was PBMCs. This receptor was obtained from a woman in her thirties or forties in good health. Some clones in this sample may be carry-over from other donors' samples. Here the CDR3 DNA reads TGCGCCAACAGCTTGGCCCACGGGGACACTGAAGCTTTCTTT. It translates to CANSLAHGDTEAFF.